The entry that follows covers one TCR beta chain sequence. No cognate antigen has been identified for it. The input lacks base qualities; no much larger clone sits a single base away. These data are taken from a study of post-analysis software for immune sequencing data (dated by TCRdb to the mid-2010s). At the level of the whole study: Relapsing-remitting, secondary progressive and progressive-relapsing multiple sclerosis were recorded as disease courses, and subtype annotation was lacking for some patients. A subset of samples was prepared in parallel using single-end sample barcoding, then pooled and co-amplified after Illumina adapter ligation. Patient repertoires were compared against 11 to 12 previously published healthy control repertoires from donors aged roughly 6 to 28 years. General conclusions and limits of the study: When samples were clustered directly using the F measure, samples prepared in the same batch co-clustered strongly, which prompted a batch-effect correction. Significantly lower normalized Chao1 diversity was found in multiple sclerosis patients than in controls, suggesting substantial peripheral T-cell clonal expansion. The control group was slightly older than the multiple sclerosis patient group.

Library generation was performed with PCR. Data came from an Illumina HiSeq 2500. Unique molecular identifiers were incorporated into TCR beta cDNA libraries to reduce PCR and sequencing biases. Roughly 500,000 cDNA molecules were obtained per 1 to 10 million input T cells, so each molecule approximated one T cell. Patient libraries were prepared and sequenced with the same protocol used for the earlier healthy control dataset. Samples belonging to the same batch were prepared together, multiplexed and sequenced on a shared HiSeq lane. The study's processing was this. Raw barcoded reads were processed with MIGEC, discarding single-read molecular identifier groups before consensus assembly and CDR3 extraction. VDJtools was used for post-analysis of the clonotype tables, and diversity was normalized by down-sampling every dataset to the size of the smallest sample. In repertoire overlap clustering, CDR3 amino acid sequences, but not nucleotide sequences, were matched to correct batch-related cross-sample contamination. TCRdb reran the public reads through fastp at Q25 and MiXCR, keeping productive beta chains. Each entry merges the rows of one CDR3 protein and shows their most common DNA and genes. The V and J calls reflect TCRdb's pipeline rather than the authors' work. The sample table shows about 540,000 distinct CDR3 sequences, and 34% are seen once. Of the sample, roughly 6% is held by the ten largest clones.

To demonstrate the VDJtools post-analysis software, the study profiled TCR beta repertoires from the peripheral blood of around 13 young patients with multiple sclerosis. Multiple sclerosis patients were children and adolescents aged about 6 to 17 years. The sequence was obtained from a girl aged 2-17 years with multiple sclerosis. Sequenced material: blood.

In nucleotide form, the sequence is TGTGCCAGAAGCGGGTGGCAGTGCTATGACTACACCTTC. It is translated as CARSGWQCYDYTF. The sequence joins TRBV21-1 to TRBJ1-2. TRBV21-1 is a pseudogene. There are 13 amino acids in the CDR3, from cysteine to phenylalanine inclusive. The CDR3 DNA has 39 bases and is translated from base 1.